Listed below are T cell receptor beta chains from one sample, sequenced in a study of T cell clones after liver transplantation. Produced via immunoSEQ multiplex PCR; TCRdb's table is partial and in-frame only. The sample records some 50,000 clones, 60% to 75% being singletons. The input for sequencing was CD4+ T cells from blood, taken at the 22-month timepoint. These receptors all come from a human patient who received a liver transplant. The graft donor may have contributed some T cells. CDR3s include the opening cysteine and the closing phenylalanine or tryptophan. D genes are given only for firm matches. Size is omitted from some rows. Given values are once, few, many or a class for expanded clones.

size	J	D	V	DNA	CDR3
.	TRBJ2-7	TRBD1	TRBV28	TGTGCCAGCGTTTTAGGGACAGGGGGGATATACGAGCAGTACTTC	CASVLGTGGIYEQYF
.	TRBJ1-1	.	TRBV28	TGTGCCATTTTGGGGCGGCACAAGAACACTGAAGCTTTCTTT	CAILGRHKNTEAFF
.	TRBJ1-3	TRBD1	TRBV29-1	TGCAGCGCCGTTACAGGGGGTGGTGGAAACACCATATATTTT	CSAVTGGGGNTIYF
.	TRBJ2-7	TRBD1	TRBV19	TGTGCCAGTAGTATAGGAGCCGGGACAGGGGTCCCATCCTACGAGCAGTACTTC	CASSIGAGTGVPSYEQYF
.	TRBJ2-3	.	TRBV29-1	TGCAGCGTTGAAGAGTCCACAGATACGCAGTATTTT	CSVEESTDTQYF
few	TRBJ1-6	.	TRBV6-5	TGTGCCAGCACCCCCGGGCAGGGGATTTCACCCCTCCACTTT	CASTPGQGISPLHF
.	TRBJ1-1	TRBD1	TRBV7-9	TGTGCCAGCAGCGCCAGACAGGGTCTGAATATGAACACTGAAGCTTTCTTT	CASSARQGLNMNTEAFF
.	TRBJ2-2	.	TRBV9	TGTGCCAGCAGCCCAAGTAGCACCGGGGAGCTGTTTTTT	CASSPSSTGELFF
few	TRBJ1-1	TRBD1	TRBV11-3	TGTGCCAGCAGCTTAGATGGGGACAGTTACACTGAAGCTTTCTTT	CASSLDGDSYTEAFF
.	TRBJ2-7	.	TRBV6-5	TGTGCCAGCAGTGGACTGCCCTACTCCTACGAGCAGTACTTC	CASSGLPYSYEQYF
once	TRBJ2-3	TRBD2	TRBV10-1	TGCGCCAGCAGTATAGGGACTAGCTTGGCAGATACGCAGTATTTT	CASSIGTSLADTQYF
.	TRBJ2-4	.	TRBV4-1	TGCGCCAGCAGCCAGATAGAAGGGACGTGGGTTTCCAAAAACATTCAGTACTTC	CASSQIEGTWVSKNIQYF